The 25 T cell receptor beta chains below come from one sample, sequenced in a study of blood T cells in healthy people across ages. Primers used in a second PCR of about 6 to 11 cycles were a sample-barcoded 5' primer and a J-beta primer mix. Each CDR3 protein gets one entry after TCRdb re-called the 5' RACE reads with MiXCR. The table has hundreds of thousands of distinct CDR3 sequences, around 54% seen once. The sequenced sample consisted of blood. These TCRs come from a man aged 55 to 69 in good health.

V gene TRBV15 combines with J gene TRBJ2-5; possibly TRBD2 for D (6 bases). The V and J ends lost 1 base and 0 bases respectively, with 9 bases between them. Germline CDR1 LNHNV, CDR2 YYDKDF (reference sequence). The CDR3 covers 15 residues. The CDR3 DNA is TGTGCCACCAGCAGAGCGACGGGGGACCAAGAGACCCAGTACTTC. This translates into CATSRATGDQETQYF.

The chain recombines TRBV15 with TRBJ2-1; D may be TRBD2 (5 bases). This CDR3 has 15 amino acids. CDR1 LNHNV and CDR2 YYDKDF come from the germline V gene (reference sequence). V lost 0 bases, J lost 13 bases, and 19 bases lay in between. This chain's CDR3 is CATSRDPGEGETQFF. CDR3 DNA: TGTGCCACCAGCAGAGATCCCGGGGAAGGAGAGACCCAGTTCTTC.

A single count supports this clonotype. The genes are TRBV7-9 and TRBJ1-1; D is unclear. The germline V gene has CDR1 SEHNR and CDR2 FQNEAQ (reference sequence). CDR3 length: 14 residues. Trimming pared 1 base from V and 5 bases from J, leaving 11 bases between. CDR3 coding DNA: TGTGCCAGCAGCTTAGTCCTCGGGCCAACTGAAGCTTTCTTT. Its translation: CASSLVLGPTEAFF.

The V and J genes are TRBV7-2 and TRBJ2-1, with 12 bases lining up with TRBD2. With 4 bases clipped from V and 0 bases from J, the junction kept 10 bases outside the gene matches. The CDR3 totals 19 residues. The germline V gene has CDR1 SGHTA and CDR2 FQGNSA. Written as DNA, the CDR3 is TGTGCCAGCAGCTCCTCTCTAGCGGGGGGGCAGAGCTCCTACAATGAGCAGTTCTTC. Translation gives CASSSSLAGGQSSYNEQFF. Variable domain in full (rest from reference TRBV7-2 and TRBJ2-1): GAGVSQSPSNKVTEKGKDVELRCDPISGHTALYWYRQSLGQGLEFLIYFQGNSAPDKSGLPSDRFSAERTGGSVSTLTIQRTQQEDSAVYLCASSSSLAGGQSSYNEQFFGPGTRLTVL.

The rearrangement uses TRBV1 and TRBJ2-6; TRBD1 reflects the table's D call only, with no check against the DNA. TRBV1 is termed a pseudogene. The CDR3 loop spans 16 amino acids. CDR3: CTSSQTPVSGANVLTF. The CDR3 nucleotides read TGCACCAGCAGTCAAACCCCGGTCTCTGGGGCCAACGTCCTGACTTTC.

There are a few counts of this clonotype. The V call is TRBV28, the J call TRBJ2-5; D is uncertain. CDR3 length: 14 residues. The V end lost 3 bases, the J end lost 5 bases, and 13 bases lay between the germline ends. Germline V gives CDR1 MDHEN, CDR2 SYDVKM. The CDR3 is CASSFGRRRETQYF. DNA of the CDR3: TGTGCCAGCAGTTTTGGCAGGCGACGGGAGACCCAGTACTTC.

This clonotype has just a few counts. The chain recombines TRBV5-1 with TRBJ2-1; TRBD2 matches at 10 bases. This CDR3 is 13 amino acids long. After removal of 7 bases from V and 9 bases from J, the junction contained 7 bases not matched to a gene. The germline V gene encodes CDR1 SGHRS and CDR2 YFSETQ. CDR3 coding DNA: TGCGCCAGCCGAGCTAGCGGGGGCGCTGAGCAGTTCTTC. It yields the protein CASRASGGAEQFF.

The chain has TRBV4-1 and TRBJ1-1; D unclear. Trimming pared 4 bases from V and 5 bases from J, leaving 20 bases between. From germline, CDR1 is MGHRA and CDR2 YSYEKL. This CDR3 contains 16 residues. The CDR3 reads CASSRADRDFETEAFF. CDR3 nucleotides: TGCGCCAGCAGCCGGGCCGACCGGGATTTCGAAACTGAAGCTTTCTTT.

Of note for this clonotype: An end of the junction differs from the germline gene, which may be a read error. The genes are TRBV15 and TRBJ2-7, with D unclear. The CDR3 has 12 residues. Germline CDR1 LNHNV, CDR2 YYDKDF (reference sequence). CDR3 DNA: TGTGTCACCAGCGTGGTCGGATACGAGCAGTACTTC. Its protein is CVTSVVGYEQYF.

The rearrangement links TRBV4-1 to TRBJ2-3, with 8 bases matching TRBD1. CDR3 length equals 16 residues. Looked up from germline, CDR1 is MGHRA and CDR2 is YSYEKL. With V trimmed by 4 bases and J by 1 base, 7 bases remained unmatched. As DNA, the CDR3 is TGCGCCAGCAGCCGCGACCCGGGACAGGGCACAGATACGCAGTATTTT. It is translated as CASSRDPGQGTDTQYF.

The gene calls are TRBV7-8 and TRBJ1-4; weak D call: TRBD1 (5 bases). Trimming took 1 base from V and 8 from J, leaving 14 bases between them. Germline values: CDR1 SGHVS, CDR2 FQNEAQ. This CDR3 region has 15 residues. CDR3 residues: CASSLVGQLGEKLFF. The CDR3 coding sequence is TGTGCCAGCAGCTTAGTAGGACAATTAGGGGAAAAACTGTTTTTT.

V gene TRBV21-1 combines with J gene TRBJ2-1. TRBV21-1 is a pseudogene locus. CDR3 size: 11 residues. The CDR3 bases are TGTGCCAGGAGACTCTTAGTGGCGCCGTTCTTC. Protein sequence: CARRLLVAPFF.

The chain is built from TRBV20-1 and TRBJ2-7; possibly TRBD1 for D (6 bases). Trimming removed 3 bases at V and 6 bases at J, with 21 bases between. The CDR3 sequence is 15 residues long. The germline V gene has CDR1 DFQATT and CDR2 SNEGSKA (reference sequence). The CDR3 loop reads CSASRRAGVLSEQYF. The CDR3 coding sequence is TGCAGTGCTAGTCGGCGCGCAGGGGTATTGAGCGAGCAGTACTTC.

This clonotype appeared a few times. The CDR3 is CASSPKFPDTQYF. The CDR3 nucleotides read TGTGCCAGCAGCCCCAAGTTCCCAGATACGCAGTATTTT. This rearrangement joins TRBV7-8 to TRBJ2-3; D gene unclear. The CDR3 runs 13 residues. Trimming shortened V by 5 bases and J by 4 bases, and 10 bases separated the two germline ends. Looked up from germline, CDR1 is SGHVS and CDR2 is FQNEAQ.

J is TRBJ2-2 and V is TRBV12-3 or TRBV12-4; D ambiguous. The V end was cut by 8 bases, the J end by 0 bases, with 4 bases between. CDR3 length: 12 residues. The CDR3 reads CASYSNTGELFF. DNA of the CDR3: TGTGCCAGCTACTCGAACACCGGGGAGCTGTTTTTT.

This chain connects TRBV5-1 to TRBJ2-7, with D perhaps matching TRBD1 or TRBD2 (6 bases each). V gave up 2 bases and J gave up 0 bases, with 15 bases separating them. Germline V gene lookup returns CDR1 SGHRS and CDR2 YFSETQ. The CDR3 contains 16 residues. Here the CDR3 reads CASSFRPRGDSYEQYF. Written as DNA, the CDR3 is TGCGCCAGCAGCTTCAGGCCGAGGGGGGACTCCTACGAGCAGTACTTC.

With regard to this clonotype: At one of its ends the junction is not consistent with the germline gene, which may arise from a read error. This chain joins TRBV6-5 and TRBJ2-7; D is possibly TRBD2 (5 bases). This CDR3 has 12 amino acids. Germline lookup yields CDR1 MNHEY and CDR2 SVGAGI. The CDR3 is CASSYEGYKQYF. In DNA form, the CDR3 reads TGTGCCAGCAGTTACGAGGGCTACAAGCAGTACTTC.

This clonotype was seen only once. This chain joins TRBV5-1 and TRBJ2-2; D unresolved. Germline CDR1 SGHRS, CDR2 YFSETQ. Trimming pared 5 bases from V and 6 bases from J, leaving 17 bases between. The CDR3 contains 15 residues. CDR3 loop: CASSSVLRRSGELFF. CDR3 nucleotides: TGCGCCAGCAGTTCGGTCCTGCGGCGTTCCGGGGAGCTGTTTTTT.

The chain carries TRBV2 and TRBJ2-1; D perhaps matches TRBD1 (5 bases). V was pared by 10 bases and J by 0 bases, with 16 bases between. The CDR3 consists of 15 residues. Germline assignment: CDR1 SNHLY and CDR2 FYNNEI. The CDR3 DNA is TGTGCCACACAAAGACAGTTCGGCTCCTACAATGAGCAGTTCTTC. Translation gives CATQRQFGSYNEQFF.

The sample holds one count of this clonotype. V is TRBV18 and J is TRBJ1-1; 9 positions match TRBD1. J lost 1 base, V lost 5 bases, and 11 bases had no gene match. This CDR3 comprises 17 residues. Germline CDR1 KGHSH, CDR2 LQKENI. DNA for the CDR3: TGTGCCAGCTCAACAACAGGGGGCGCGTTGGAGAACACTGAAGCTTTCTTT. Translating it yields CASSTTGGALENTEAFF.

The chain is built from TRBV18 and TRBJ2-3; D tentatively fits TRBD1 or TRBD2 (5 bases each). The V gene lost 3 bases and the J gene lost 11 bases, with 30 bases spanning the gap. Germline CDR1 and CDR2: KGHSH and LQKENI. The CDR3 is made up of 18 amino acids. The CDR3 nucleotides read TGTGCCAGCTCACCTCTCCTTCTAAGTCCAGGGAGAGGGGATCTGCAGTATTTT. Translated: CASSPLLLSPGRGDLQYF.

For this clonotype: A read error may account for a junction end that differs from germline. The chain couples TRBV5-1 to TRBJ2-3; no clear D gene. Germline CDR1 SGHRS, CDR2 YFSETQ. CDR3 length: 15 residues. The CDR3: CASSLEARSTDTQYF. Here the CDR3 DNA reads TGCGCCAGCAGCTTGGAAGCCAGAAGCACGGATACGCAGTATTTT. The full variable domain, its missing parts supplied by reference TRBV5-1 and TRBJ2-3, is KAGVTQTPRYLIKTRGQQVTLSCSPISGHRSVSWYQQTPGQGLQFLFEYFSETQRNKGNFPGRFSGRQFSNSRSEMNVSTLELGDSALYLCASSLEARSTDTQYFGPGTRLTVL.

Written as DNA, the CDR3 is TGCGCCAGCAGCCCAAGACAGGGGTGGAGAGACACTGAAGCTTTCTTT. Its protein is CASSPRQGWRDTEAFF. The gene calls are TRBV5-1 and TRBJ1-1, with 8 positions matching TRBD1. The V and J ends lost 4 bases and 3 bases, in that order; junction bases with no gene match: 11. CDR3 size: 16 residues. CDR1 and CDR2 from the germline V gene are SGHRS and YFSETQ. Using reference TRBV5-1 and TRBJ1-1 for the parts outside the CDR3, the full variable domain is KAGVTQTPRYLIKTRGQQVTLSCSPISGHRSVSWYQQTPGQGLQFLFEYFSETQRNKGNFPGRFSGRQFSNSRSEMNVSTLELGDSALYLCASSPRQGWRDTEAFFGQGTRLTVV.

This clonotype has a handful of counts. J is TRBJ2-7 and V is TRBV5-1; 7 bases map to TRBD1. This CDR3 has 15 residues. The trim removed 0 bases at V and 7 bases at J, leaving 10 bases unmatched. Per the germline V gene, CDR1 is SGHRS and CDR2 is YFSETQ. DNA for the CDR3: TGCGCCAGCAGCTTGGCCCCACAGGGGTCGTGGGAGCAGTACTTC. Amino acid sequence: CASSLAPQGSWEQYF.

The CDR3 spells CASSLGAVHNEQFF. CDR3 DNA: TGTGCCAGCAGCTTAGGGGCGGTGCACAATGAGCAGTTCTTC. The J gene is TRBJ2-1, the V gene TRBV7-2; no definite D call. CDR1 SGHTA and CDR2 FQGNSA come from the germline V gene. The CDR3 runs to 14 residues. V was clipped by 1 base and J by 5 bases, with 9 bases between them.